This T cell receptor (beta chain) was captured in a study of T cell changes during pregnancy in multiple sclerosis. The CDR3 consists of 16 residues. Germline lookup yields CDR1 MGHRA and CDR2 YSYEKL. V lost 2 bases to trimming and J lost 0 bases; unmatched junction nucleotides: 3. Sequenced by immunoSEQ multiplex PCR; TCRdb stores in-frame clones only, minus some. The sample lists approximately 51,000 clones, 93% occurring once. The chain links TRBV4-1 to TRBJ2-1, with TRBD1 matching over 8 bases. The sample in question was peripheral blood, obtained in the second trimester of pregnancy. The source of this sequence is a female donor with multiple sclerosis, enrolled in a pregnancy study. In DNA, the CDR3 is TGCGCCAGCAGCCAACGACAGGGGTCCTCCTACAATGAGCAGTTCTTC. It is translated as CASSQRQGSSYNEQFF.